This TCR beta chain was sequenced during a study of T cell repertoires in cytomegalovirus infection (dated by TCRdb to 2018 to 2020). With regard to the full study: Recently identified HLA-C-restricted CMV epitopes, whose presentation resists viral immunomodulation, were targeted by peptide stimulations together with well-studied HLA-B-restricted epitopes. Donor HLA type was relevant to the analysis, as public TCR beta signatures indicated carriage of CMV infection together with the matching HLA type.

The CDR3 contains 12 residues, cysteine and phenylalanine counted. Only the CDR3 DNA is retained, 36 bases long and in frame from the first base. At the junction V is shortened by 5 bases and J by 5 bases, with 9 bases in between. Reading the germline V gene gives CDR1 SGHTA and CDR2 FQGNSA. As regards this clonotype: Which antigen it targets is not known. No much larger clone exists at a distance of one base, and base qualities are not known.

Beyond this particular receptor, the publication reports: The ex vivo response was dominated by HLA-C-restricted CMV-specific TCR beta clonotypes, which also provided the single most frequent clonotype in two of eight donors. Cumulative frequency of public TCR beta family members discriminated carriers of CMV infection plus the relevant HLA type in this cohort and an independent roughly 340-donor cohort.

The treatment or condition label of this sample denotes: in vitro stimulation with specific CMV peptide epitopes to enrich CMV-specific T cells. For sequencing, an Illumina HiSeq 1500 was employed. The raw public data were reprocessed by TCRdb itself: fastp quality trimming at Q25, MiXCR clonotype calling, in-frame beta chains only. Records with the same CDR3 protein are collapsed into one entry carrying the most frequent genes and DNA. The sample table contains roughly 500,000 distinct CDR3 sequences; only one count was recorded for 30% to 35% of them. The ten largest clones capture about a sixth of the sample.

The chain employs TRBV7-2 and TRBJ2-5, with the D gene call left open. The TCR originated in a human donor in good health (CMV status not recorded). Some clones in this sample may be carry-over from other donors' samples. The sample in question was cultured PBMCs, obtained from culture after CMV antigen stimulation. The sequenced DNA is TGTGCCAGCAGCCGTAGTTGGGAGACCCAGTACTTC. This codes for CASSRSWETQYF.